Each of the 22 T cell receptor beta chains below was sequenced from the same sample in a study of cytomegalovirus exposure and HLA in healthy donors. Here immunoSEQ multiplex PCR was the method, and the copy in TCRdb shows in-frame clones only, minus some. This table holds 150,000 to 200,000 clones, roughly 86% found once. The specimen was PBMCs. The receptor set was obtained from a woman between 18 and 29 years old in good health and CMV-seronegative.

The V gene is TRBV7-2, the J gene TRBJ2-5; 9 nucleotides line up with TRBD1. CDR1 is SGHTA and CDR2 is FQGNSA in the germline V gene. This CDR3 has 14 amino acids. The J segment lost 9 bases and the V segment lost 1 base, leaving 6 bases of the junction unmatched. This CDR3 reads CASSLDDRGDAQYF. DNA of the CDR3: TGTGCCAGCAGCTTAGATGACAGGGGGGATGCCCAGTACTTC.

The genes are TRBV9 and TRBJ2-7; D is unclear. Trimming stripped 1 base from V and 5 bases from J, with 13 bases between. Germline V lookup: CDR1 SGDLS, CDR2 YYNGEE. This CDR3 is 14 amino acids long. DNA of the CDR3: TGTGCCAGCAGCGTACTCCCCACTTCCCACGAGCAGTACTTC. Protein product: CASSVLPTSHEQYF.

CDR3 sequence reads: CASGLVHGTGDSYEQYF. CDR3 DNA: TGTGCTAGTGGTTTGGTCCACGGGACAGGGGACTCCTACGAGCAGTACTTC. V and J are TRBV12-5 and TRBJ2-7; 10 bases agree with TRBD1. V gave up 0 bases and J gave up 0 bases; unmatched junction bases: 5. From germline, CDR1 is LGHNT and CDR2 FRNRAP. The CDR3 extends over 17 amino acids.

The CDR3 spells CASSSPPGLAYEQYF. In DNA form, the CDR3 reads TGTGCCAGCAGTTCTCCCCCGGGACTAGCCTACGAGCAGTACTTC. This rearrangement joins TRBV28 to TRBJ2-7; 8 nucleotides line up with TRBD2. CDR3 length: 15 residues. Unmatched junction bases numbered 7, after V lost 4 bases and J lost 2 bases. From germline, CDR1 is MDHEN and CDR2 SYDVKM.

The chain links TRBV5-1 to TRBJ2-3, with D possibly being TRBD2 (5 bases). The CDR3 is made up of 16 amino acids. Germline CDR1 is SGHRS and CDR2 is YFSETQ. Deletions cut 4 bases from V and 1 base from J, with 16 bases between. CDR3 in amino acids: CASSLGLDLRTDTQYF. CDR3 bases: TGCGCCAGCAGCCTCGGACTTGACCTACGCACAGATACGCAGTATTTT.

The rearrangement links TRBV5-4 to TRBJ2-1, with TRBD2 matching 8 bases. The CDR3 consists of 15 residues. The ends lost 3 bases at V and 2 bases at J; junction bases unmatched: 4. Germline lookup yields CDR1 SGHNT and CDR2 YYREEE (reference sequence). CDR3 protein: CASSSETSAYNEQFF. The CDR3 coding sequence is TGTGCCAGCAGCTCCGAGACTAGCGCCTACAATGAGCAGTTCTTC.

The count of this clone is one. V and J are TRBV19 and TRBJ2-7; TRBD1 is a possible D gene (5 bases). With 4 bases removed from V and 5 bases from J, the gap between germline ends came to 9 bases. Germline V CDR1 and CDR2: LNHDA, SQIVND (reference sequence). The CDR3 runs to 12 residues. The CDR3 spells CASSRNRHEQYF. The CDR3 region has the DNA TGTGCCAGTAGTAGGAACAGGCACGAGCAGTACTTC.

The chain is built from TRBV2 and TRBJ2-7, with 11 nucleotides matching TRBD2. The junction had 8 bases not matched to a gene; V was cut back by 5 bases and J by 2 bases. Germline CDR1 SNHLY, CDR2 FYNNEI. This CDR3 has 16 amino acids. The CDR3 DNA reads TGTGCCAGCAGTCTCCGGTCGGGACTAGCGGCCTACGAGCAGTACTTC. Protein product: CASSLRSGLAAYEQYF. The complete variable domain, with remaining parts taken from reference TRBV2 and TRBJ2-7, reads EPEVTQTPSHQVTQMGQEVILRCVPISNHLYFYWYRQILGQKVEFLVSFYNNEISEKSEIFDDQFSVERPDGSNFTLKIRSTKLEDSAMYFCASSLRSGLAAYEQYFGPGTRLTVT.

This clone has just a few counts. CDR3 nucleotide sequence: TGTGCCAGCAGTGAACGGCGACTATCCTTCTACGAGCAGTACTTC. Translated, it gives CASSERRLSFYEQYF. The chain uses TRBV2 and TRBJ2-7; D might be TRBD2 (5 bases). The germline V and J ends were trimmed by 2 bases and 3 bases, with 14 bases remaining between them. The germline gives CDR1 SNHLY, CDR2 FYNNEI. The length of the CDR3 is 15 residues.

This clone was found a few times. Other DNA sequences in this sample translate to the same CDR3. The CDR3 sequence is CASSPRTGDYEQYF. The CDR3, as DNA: TGTGCCAGCTCACCTAGGACAGGGGACTACGAGCAGTACTTC. The chain links TRBV18 to TRBJ2-7; 9 nucleotides line up with TRBD1. The V segment lost 3 bases and the J segment 3 bases; nucleotides outside the gene matches: 3. Germline CDR1 reads KGHSH; CDR2 reads LQKENI. The CDR3 consists of 14 residues.

V usage is TRBV2 and J usage is TRBJ2-2; the match to TRBD2 covers 11 bases. From germline, CDR1 is SNHLY and CDR2 FYNNEI. There are 17 residues in the CDR3. Trimming took 5 bases from V and 2 from J; bases not matched to a gene: 7. The chain's CDR3 is CASSLTSGGLNTGELFF. The CDR3 DNA is TGTGCCAGCAGTCTAACTAGCGGGGGTCTTAACACCGGGGAGCTGTTTTTT.

This clone was counted a few times. The J gene is TRBJ2-2, the V gene TRBV18; possible D gene TRBD1, 6 bases. The germline V and J ends were trimmed by 4 bases and 4 bases, with 13 bases remaining between them. The CDR3 is made up of 15 amino acids. Germline CDR1 KGHSH, CDR2 LQKENI. The CDR3 reads CASSQRQDSTGELFF. For the CDR3, the DNA is TGTGCCAGCTCACAAAGACAGGATTCCACCGGGGAGCTGTTTTTT.

V and J are TRBV18 and TRBJ2-7; TRBD2 matches 9 bases. The germline gives CDR1 KGHSH, CDR2 LQKENI. The length of the CDR3 is 14 residues. J gave up 3 bases and V 6 bases, and 6 bases lay outside the gene matches. The CDR3 sequence: CASSSGSLVYEQYF. Written as DNA, the CDR3 is TGTGCCAGCTCTAGCGGGAGTTTGGTCTACGAGCAGTACTTC.

V is TRBV5-4 and J is TRBJ2-1, with D possibly matching TRBD2 (5 bases). The CDR3 totals 15 residues. V dropped 0 bases and J dropped 0 bases, with 7 bases sitting between them. Looked up from germline, CDR1 is SGHNT and CDR2 is YYREEE (reference sequence). CDR3 DNA sequence: TGTGCCAGCAGCTTGGCGGGAAGCTCCTACAATGAGCAGTTCTTC. Its translation: CASSLAGSSYNEQFF.

The rearrangement joins TRBV30 to TRBJ1-1; TRBD1 matches 7 bases. This CDR3 contains 14 residues. From germline, CDR1 is GTSNPN and CDR2 SVGIG (reference sequence). V shed 2 bases and J 7 bases; nucleotides not matched to a gene: 10. The CDR3 DNA reads TGTGCCTGGAGTTCATGGAGGACAGGCGTTGAAGCTTTCTTT. As protein: CAWSSWRTGVEAFF.

The J gene is TRBJ2-6, the V gene TRBV6-5; the match to TRBD1 covers 7 bases. V lost 5 bases, J lost 2 bases, and 3 bases stayed unmatched. Germline loops: CDR1 MNHEY, CDR2 SVGAGI. The CDR3 covers 15 residues. The CDR3 sequence is CASSQDRAGANVLTF. Here the CDR3 DNA reads TGTGCCAGCAGTCAAGACAGGGCTGGGGCCAACGTCCTGACTTTC.

The J gene is TRBJ2-7, the V gene TRBV5-8; a possible D gene is TRBD2 (5 bases). The CDR3 contains 16 residues. CDR1 and CDR2 from the germline V gene are SGHTS and YDEGEE. Trimming shortened V by 4 bases and J by 4 bases, and 21 bases separated the two germline ends. CDR3 sequence: CASSPFFRGFIYEQYF. The CDR3 DNA reads as TGTGCCAGCAGCCCCTTTTTTCGGGGATTTATATACGAGCAGTACTTC.

A few counts support this clone. The chain is built from TRBV27 and TRBJ1-2; 8 positions match TRBD1. The CDR3 length is 15 residues. Losses at the gene ends were 3 bases for V and 7 bases for J; bases not matched to a gene: 10. CDR1 and CDR2 (germline): MNHEY, SMNVEV (reference sequence). The CDR3 here is CASSFSDRVYLGYTF. The CDR3 nucleotides are TGTGCCAGCAGTTTTTCGGACAGGGTTTATCTTGGCTACACCTTC.

The V gene is TRBV7-9, the J gene TRBJ1-2; D possibly corresponds to TRBD1 (6 bases). The CDR3 has 15 amino acids. Trimming cost V 0 bases and J 8 bases, with 16 bases left between them. CDR1 and CDR2 from the germline V gene are SEHNR and FQNEAQ (reference sequence). The CDR3 here is CASSLAFRGRLGYTF. In DNA form, the CDR3 reads TGTGCCAGCAGCTTAGCCTTCAGGGGACGATTAGGCTACACCTTC.

The chain combines TRBV7-3 with TRBJ2-3; 10 bases agree with TRBD2. Per germline, CDR1 SGHTA and CDR2 FQGTGA. The CDR3 runs 16 residues. After removal of 2 bases from V and 4 bases from J, the junction contained 6 bases not matched to a gene. CDR3 sequence (DNA): TGTGCCAGCAGCTTATACAGCGGGGGGGCTCCAGATACGCAGTATTTT. Amino acid sequence: CASSLYSGGAPDTQYF.

This chain uses TRBV4-1 with TRBJ1-1; 9 bases agree with TRBD1. Germline V gene sequence: CDR1 MGHRA, CDR2 YSYEKL. The V and J ends lost 7 bases and 3 bases, in that order; junction bases with no gene match: 9. The CDR3 covers 15 residues. CDR3 sequence reads: CASTTTGGAYTEAFF. CDR3 nucleotide sequence: TGCGCCAGCACTACCACAGGGGGCGCCTACACTGAAGCTTTCTTT.

This clone was seen only once. V and J are TRBV7-2 and TRBJ2-7; TRBD2 matches 7 bases. The CDR3 runs 15 residues. V gave up 11 bases and J gave up 6 bases; unmatched junction bases: 19. From germline, CDR1 is SGHTA and CDR2 FQGNSA. The CDR3 protein is CACQLLWTSKPEQYF. CDR3 coding DNA: TGTGCCTGCCAACTCCTTTGGACTAGTAAACCCGAGCAGTACTTC.